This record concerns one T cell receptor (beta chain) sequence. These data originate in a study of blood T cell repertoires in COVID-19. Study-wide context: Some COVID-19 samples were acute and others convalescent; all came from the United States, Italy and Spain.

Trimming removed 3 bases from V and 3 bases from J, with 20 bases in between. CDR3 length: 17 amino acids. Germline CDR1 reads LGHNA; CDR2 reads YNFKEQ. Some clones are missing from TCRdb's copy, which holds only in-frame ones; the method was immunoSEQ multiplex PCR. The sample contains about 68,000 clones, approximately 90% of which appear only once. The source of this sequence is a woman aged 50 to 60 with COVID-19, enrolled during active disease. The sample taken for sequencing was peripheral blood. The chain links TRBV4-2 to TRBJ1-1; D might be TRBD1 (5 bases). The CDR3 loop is CASSHRLGGSGYTEAFF. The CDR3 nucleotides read TGTGCCAGCAGCCACCGCCTCGGGGGATCCGGATACACTGAAGCTTTCTTT.